This TCR beta chain was identified during a study of blood T cells in healthy people across ages. Study-wide results and limits: PBMCs were not sorted, which prevented a conclusive comparison of naive versus antigen-experienced cells.

With regard to this clonotype: Its target is unknown.

Primers used in a second PCR of roughly 7 to 12 cycles were a sample-barcoded 5' primer and a J-beta primer mix. TCRdb re-called the 5' RACE reads with MiXCR, one entry per CDR3 protein. The sample holds 730,000 or so distinct CDR3 sequences, roughly 41% seen once. The CDR3 extends over 13 amino acids. Germline V gene sequence: CDR1 KGHDR, CDR2 SFDVKD. Trimming cost V 8 bases and J 4 bases; bases outside gene matches: 6. The chain is built from TRBV24-1 and TRBJ2-5, with 7 positions matching TRBD1. The TCR was taken from a woman aged 55-69 years in good health. Sequencing used blood. The CDR3 spells CATKQGHGETQYF. The CDR3 DNA sequence: TGTGCCACCAAACAGGGGCATGGAGAGACCCAGTACTTC.